The sample holds a few counts of the clone carrying this T cell receptor beta chain. PCR was performed using 60 Vbeta and 13 Jbeta primers. TCRdb's copy holds only in-frame clones and misses some; the assay was immunoSEQ multiplex PCR. The repertoire holds roughly 80,000 clones, with approximately 80% as singletons. These data are taken from a study of cytomegalovirus exposure and HLA in healthy donors. Trimming pared 1 base from V and 6 bases from J, leaving 9 bases between. CDR1 and CDR2 (germline): SGHTA, FQGTGA. The CDR3 runs to 14 residues. This clonotype originated in a woman aged 25 to 39 in good health and CMV-seronegative. The sequenced material came from PBMCs. The J gene is TRBJ2-2, the V gene TRBV7-3; no clear D gene. CDR3 amino acids: CASSLMVGPGELFF. DNA of the CDR3: TGTGCCAGCAGCTTAATGGTGGGCCCCGGGGAGCTGTTTTTT.